This is a list of T cell receptor beta chains from one sample in a study of blood T cell repertoires in COVID-19. The repertoire was sequenced with immunoSEQ multiplex PCR; TCRdb's copy has only in-frame clones and lacks some. The sample consists of some 10,000 clones, 80% to 90% of them appearing once. The specimen sequenced was peripheral blood. All receptors derive from a man aged 60-69 years with acute or convalescent COVID-19. Each CDR3 is given with its conserved first and last residue. Each record gives: J gene, V gene, clone size, D gene, CDR3 protein, CDR3 DNA. A D gene is named only where the DNA matches it firmly. Clone size appears in some rows only: once, few, many, or a class for an expanded clone.

>TRBJ2-1|TRBV19|.|.
CASSTDVSSYNEQFF
TGTGCCAGTAGTACAGACGTTAGCTCCTACAATGAGCAGTTCTTC
>TRBJ1-1|TRBV2|.|.
CASSGYMNTEAFF
TGTGCCAGCAGTGGATACATGAACACTGAAGCTTTCTTT
>TRBJ1-1|TRBV13|once|.
CASSLGGRVNTEAFF
TGTGCCAGCAGCTTAGGAGGGCGGGTGAACACTGAAGCTTTCTTT
>TRBJ1-1|TRBV19|.|TRBD1
CASSFGQGRNRLTEAFF
TGTGCCAGTAGTTTCGGACAGGGTCGGAATCGGTTAACTGAAGCTTTCTTT
>TRBJ2-1|TRBV11-2|.|.
CASSLLPLSSYNEQFF
TGTGCCAGCAGCTTATTGCCCCTGAGCTCCTACAATGAGCAGTTCTTC
>TRBJ2-1|TRBV11-1|.|.
CASSPDGGPYNEQFF
TGTGCCAGCAGCCCGGACGGAGGACCTTACAATGAGCAGTTCTTC
>TRBJ2-3|TRBV10-2|.|TRBD2
CATFREADTQYF
TGCGCCACCTTCCGGGAGGCAGATACGCAGTATTTT
>TRBJ2-1|TRBV4-3|.|.
CASSQDRGSVYNEQFF
TGCGCCAGCAGCCAAGATAGGGGTAGTGTATACAATGAGCAGTTCTTC
>TRBJ1-2|TRBV9|.|TRBD1
CASSVGKGQGARSYTF
TGTGCCAGCAGCGTAGGAAAGGGACAGGGGGCGCGGAGCTACACCTTC
>TRBJ1-2|TRBV14|.|TRBD1
CASSQQGVYYGYTF
TGTGCCAGCAGTCAACAGGGGGTCTACTATGGCTACACCTTC
>TRBJ2-2|TRBV5-1|few|.
CASSLLSNGELFF
TGCGCCAGCAGCTTGCTGTCTAACGGGGAGCTGTTTTTT
>TRBJ1-3|TRBV28|.|.
CASSFGQAAGNTIYF
TGTGCCAGCAGTTTCGGCCAGGCCGCCGGAAACACCATATATTTT
>TRBJ2-7|TRBV27|.|.
CASSTTAGTSHYYEQYF
TGTGCCAGCAGTACAACTGCCGGGACTTCACACTACTACGAGCAGTACTTC
>TRBJ2-3|TRBV6-5|few|.
CASRLLYQNTDTQYF
TGTGCCAGCAGACTACTCTACCAGAATACAGATACGCAGTATTTT
>TRBJ2-7|TRBV15|.|.
CATSRDPGAYEQYF
TGTGCCACCAGCAGAGATCCAGGGGCGTACGAGCAGTACTTC
>TRBJ2-1|TRBV28|few|.
CASSPTGGRGPYNEQFF
TGTGCCAGCAGTCCCACTGGGGGGCGGGGGCCCTACAATGAGCAGTTCTTC
>TRBJ2-2|TRBV3-1/TRBV3-2|.|.
CASSQEPGITGELFF
TGTGCCAGCAGCCAAGAACCGGGGATCACCGGGGAGCTGTTTTTT
>TRBJ2-5|TRBV19|.|TRBD2
CASSVSGRAQETQYF
TGTGCCAGTAGTGTGAGCGGGAGGGCCCAAGAGACCCAGTACTTC
>TRBJ1-1|TRBV6-5|.|TRBD1
CASSTGATTEAFF
TGTGCCAGCAGTACAGGGGCAACCACTGAAGCTTTCTTT
>TRBJ1-4|TRBV7-9|.|.
CASSSTGREKLFF
TGTGCCAGCAGCTCCACAGGGCGCGAAAAACTGTTTTTT
>TRBJ1-5|TRBV30|few|.
CAWSVRENQPQHF
TGTGCCTGGAGTGTACGAGAGAATCAGCCCCAGCATTTT
>TRBJ1-6|TRBV3-1/TRBV3-2|.|TRBD1
CASSVWTGSGSPLHF
TGTGCCAGCAGCGTCTGGACAGGCTCGGGATCACCCCTCCACTTT
>TRBJ1-4|TRBV20-1|.|.
CSASVGGAWEKLFF
TGCAGTGCCAGTGTAGGGGGGGCATGGGAAAAACTGTTTTTT
>TRBJ2-1|TRBV27|.|TRBD2
CASSFRVAGGLGDEQFF
TGTGCCAGCAGTTTTAGAGTAGCGGGAGGCTTGGGGGATGAGCAGTTCTTC
>TRBJ1-5|TRBV19|once|.
CASSIRRDQPQHF
TGTGCCAGTAGTATAAGGAGGGATCAGCCCCAGCATTTT
>TRBJ1-5|TRBV6-5|.|.
CASTTGYSNQPQHF
TGTGCCAGCACGACAGGTTATAGCAATCAGCCCCAGCATTTT
>TRBJ2-5|TRBV7-2|.|.
CASSLDMVETQYF
TGTGCCAGCAGCTTAGACATGGTGGAGACCCAGTACTTC
>TRBJ1-1|TRBV7-2|.|.
CASSLERGVNTEAFF
TGTGCCAGCAGCTTAGAGCGGGGGGTGAACACTGAAGCTTTCTTT
>TRBJ1-2|TRBV4-1|.|.
CASGPEGVLYGYTF
TGCGCCAGCGGCCCGGAAGGGGTGTTATATGGCTACACCTTC
>TRBJ2-1|TRBV7-9|large|TRBD2
CASSPGGAGPRDYEQFF
TGTGCCAGCAGCCCCGGGGGGGCCGGGCCCCGTGATTATGAGCAGTTCTTC
>TRBJ2-5|TRBV7-8|.|TRBD2
CASSFGTSGSGETQYF
TGTGCCAGCAGCTTCGGGACTAGCGGGAGTGGGGAGACCCAGTACTTC